The entry that follows covers one T cell receptor (beta chain) sequence. These data are taken from a study of CD8 T cells in Susac syndrome. Random hexamers served to reverse transcribe roughly 0.5 to 1 ug RNA. With immunoSEQ multiplex PCR, TCR beta CDR3 was amplified across 54 Vbeta and 13 Jbeta. TCRdb analysed the immunoSEQ multiplex PCR reads with MiXCR anew, one entry per CDR3 protein. This table holds 100,000 to 150,000 distinct CDR3 sequences, around 85% found once. CDR1 and CDR2 (germline): LNHDA, SQIVND (reference sequence). Trimming removed 1 base at V and 4 bases at J, with 11 bases between. The CDR3 runs 15 residues.

The chain links TRBV19 to TRBJ2-1; D gene ambiguous. The sample comprised CD8+ T cells from PBMCs. The TCR comes from a human donor with multiple sclerosis. The CDR3 here is CASSIGVSLYNEQFF. In DNA, the CDR3 is TGTGCCAGTAGTATAGGGGTCAGCTTATACAATGAGCAGTTCTTC.